This entry features one TCR beta chain sequence. This record belongs to a study of blood T cell repertoires in COVID-19. The wider study: Samples representing acute and convalescent COVID-19 were sourced from the United States, Italy and Spain. In each case, the material was cDNA or gDNA derived from T cells, B-cell-depleted T cells, or PBMCs.

J gave up 2 bases and V 4 bases, and 5 bases lay outside the gene matches. This CDR3 comprises 16 residues. The V gene's germline CDR1 is SGHDT and CDR2 YYEEEE. Per the original data handling: Amplification with reference gene primers provided the estimates of nucleated cell counts. Data came from immunoSEQ multiplex PCR; TCRdb stores just in-frame clones and leaves some out. D and trimming come from the DNA, and the V and J calls and clone size come from that table. The sample includes 130,000 to 150,000 clones, about nine tenths of them seen just once. The material sequenced was peripheral blood. This clonotype was sampled from a human donor in a cohort sampled during active COVID-19. This chain uses TRBV5-6 with TRBJ2-2; the match to TRBD2 covers 10 bases. CDR3 in amino acids: CASSLGLAYNTGELFF. The CDR3 region has the DNA TGTGCCAGCAGCCTGGGACTAGCGTACAACACCGGGGAGCTGTTTTTT.